These 21 T cell receptor beta chains share one sample of origin, sequenced in a study of blood T cell repertoires in COVID-19. This table comes from immunoSEQ multiplex PCR, and its TCRdb copy is limited to in-frame clones, with some not included. The data show some 220,000 clones, about four fifths seen once. Sequenced sample: PBMCs or T cells enriched from blood (not recorded which). The receptors come from a woman aged 40 to 50 with acute COVID-19.

The gene calls are TRBV6-5 and TRBJ2-1; 7 bases line up with TRBD1. CDR1 is MNHEY, CDR2 SVGAGI, per germline. The ends lost 4 bases at V and 0 bases at J; junction bases unmatched: 3. The CDR3 contains 15 residues. CDR3 sequence reads: CASSSDRSSYNEQFF. As DNA, the CDR3 is TGTGCCAGCAGTTCGGACAGGTCCTCCTACAATGAGCAGTTCTTC.

This clone was detected a few times. The chain links TRBV16 to TRBJ2-1, with 10 bases fitting TRBD2. The CDR3 is made up of 16 amino acids. CDR1 is KGHSY, CDR2 FQNENV, per germline. The junction had 5 bases not matched to a gene; V was cut back by 0 bases and J by 6 bases. The CDR3: CASSQSIAGGRNEQFF. The CDR3, as DNA: TGTGCCAGCAGCCAATCGATAGCGGGAGGCCGCAATGAGCAGTTCTTC.

This clone was seen at least ten times. This chain joins TRBV30 and TRBJ2-3; weak D call: TRBD1 (6 bases). This CDR3 has 15 amino acids. Trimming cost V 1 base and J 2 bases, with 13 bases left between them. Germline CDR1 and CDR2: GTSNPN and SVGIG (reference sequence). DNA of the CDR3: TGTGCCTGGAGTGACGAAGGACAGATCACAGATACGCAGTATTTT. The encoded protein is CAWSDEGQITDTQYF. The full variable domain, its missing parts supplied by reference TRBV30 and TRBJ2-3, is SQTIHQWPATLVQPVGSPLSLECTVEGTSNPNLYWYRQAAGRGLQLLFYSVGIGQISSEVPQNLSASRPQDRQFILSSKKLLLSDSGFYLCAWSDEGQITDTQYFGPGTRLTVL.

The rearrangement links TRBV11-2 to TRBJ1-2, with D possibly matching TRBD1 (5 bases). The CDR3 runs 13 residues. Germline CDR1 is SGHAT and CDR2 is FQNNGV. V lost 1 base to trimming and J lost 8 bases, with 11 bases between them. CDR3 loop: CASSLGREGGYTF. CDR3 nucleotides: TGTGCCAGCAGCTTAGGCAGGGAGGGCGGCTACACCTTC.

J is TRBJ1-6 and V is TRBV30; possible D gene TRBD1, 6 bases. In germline, CDR1 is GTSNPN, CDR2 SVGIG (reference sequence). CDR3 length: 15 residues. V lost 1 base, J lost 4 bases, and 11 bases lay in between. CDR3 region: CAWSAQGRYNSPLHF. The CDR3 DNA sequence: TGTGCCTGGAGTGCACAGGGACGGTATAATTCACCCCTCCACTTT.

This sequence joins TRBV6-4 and TRBJ2-4, with 7 positions matching TRBD1. The V and J ends lost 4 bases and 7 bases, in that order; junction bases with no gene match: 1. CDR1 MRHNA and CDR2 SNTAGT come from the germline V gene. There are 12 residues in the CDR3. CDR3 DNA sequence: TGTGCCAGCAGTGGGGACAGCAACATTCAGTACTTC. Its translation: CASSGDSNIQYF.

The gene calls are TRBV19 and TRBJ1-5; TRBD1 aligns across 8 bases. The CDR3 extends over 15 amino acids. Germline CDR1 LNHDA, CDR2 SQIVND (reference sequence). Germline trimming cut 10 bases from V and 2 bases from J; bases unmatched to any gene: 10. CDR3 in DNA: TGTGCCACCCTCGACAGGGGAAGAGGCAATCAGCCCCAGCATTTT. This encodes CATLDRGRGNQPQHF.

This clone was detected ten times or more. This chain joins TRBV7-8 and TRBJ2-4; 8 bases match TRBD1. V lost 4 bases, J lost 0 bases, and 8 bases stayed unmatched. The germline CDR1 and CDR2 sequences are SGHVS and FQNEAQ. The CDR3 totals 17 residues. The CDR3 DNA reads as TGTGCCAGCAGCTCGAATGACAGGGGACTAGCCAAAAACATTCAGTACTTC. Protein sequence: CASSSNDRGLAKNIQYF.

This rearrangement joins TRBV4-3 to TRBJ1-4, with 7 nucleotides matching TRBD1. CDR3 length: 16 residues. Per germline, CDR1 LGHNA and CDR2 YSLEER. J was trimmed by 6 bases and V by 0 bases; bases with no gene match: 7. In nucleotides, the CDR3 is TGCGCCAGCAGCCAAGATGCCGGGACAGCTTATGAAAAACTGTTTTTT. This sequence encodes CASSQDAGTAYEKLFF.

The rearrangement links TRBV7-8 to TRBJ2-5, with 11 bases matching TRBD1. The CDR3 spans 16 residues. Looked up from germline, CDR1 is SGHVS and CDR2 is FQNEAQ. V was clipped by 5 bases and J by 1 base; unmatched bases: 6. The CDR3 loop reads CASSVGTGGSQETQYF. Here the CDR3 DNA reads TGTGCCAGCAGCGTTGGGACAGGGGGTTCCCAAGAGACCCAGTACTTC.

The rearrangement uses TRBV12-5 and TRBJ2-1; TRBD2 is a possible D gene (6 bases). The CDR3 runs 16 residues. Trimming pared 2 bases from V and 3 bases from J, leaving 14 bases between. Per germline, CDR1 LGHNT and CDR2 FRNRAP. As DNA, the CDR3 is TGTGCTAGTGGTTTGAATGTCCGGGGGATCTACAATGAGCAGTTCTTC. Its translation is CASGLNVRGIYNEQFF.

CDR3 nucleotide sequence: TGTGCCAGCAGCTTGGGGTTTGCCGGTACCTACGAGCAGTACTTC. This sequence encodes CASSLGFAGTYEQYF. The chain uses TRBV5-6 and TRBJ2-7; D remains unclear. Trimming left V 0 bases short and J 2 bases short, with 12 bases between. CDR3 size: 15 residues. The germline CDR1 and CDR2 sequences are SGHDT and YYEEEE.

The chain recombines TRBV7-2 with TRBJ1-6; 8 positions agree with TRBD1. Germline-derived CDR1 and CDR2 are SGHTA and FQGNSA. The CDR3 contains 14 residues. After removal of 1 base from V and 9 bases from J, the junction contained 2 bases not matched to a gene. The CDR3 sequence is CASSLVDRASPLHF. In DNA, the CDR3 is TGTGCCAGCAGCTTAGTGGACAGGGCTTCACCCCTCCACTTT.

The chain employs TRBV28 and TRBJ2-5; 9 bases align to TRBD1. Per the germline V gene, CDR1 is MDHEN and CDR2 is SYDVKM. The length of the CDR3 is 14 residues. The V and J ends lost 3 bases and 4 bases, in that order; junction bases with no gene match: 3. The CDR3 DNA reads TGTGCCAGCAGTTTGGCGGACAGGGGAGAGACCCAGTACTTC. Translating gives CASSLADRGETQYF.

The V and J genes are TRBV27 and TRBJ1-5; D is perhaps TRBD1 (6 bases). Between the trimmed V and J ends, which lost 8 bases and 0 bases, there was a span of 11 bases. CDR1 MNHEY and CDR2 SMNVEV come from the germline V gene (reference sequence). This CDR3 spans 14 amino acids. The CDR3, as DNA: TGTGCCAGCCAGGACAGATTTAGCAATCAGCCCCAGCATTTT. The encoded protein is CASQDRFSNQPQHF.

The chain has TRBV28 and TRBJ1-5; D is uncertain. Germline values: CDR1 MDHEN, CDR2 SYDVKM. The CDR3 runs to 13 residues. The V gene lost 1 base and the J gene lost 6 bases, with 7 bases spanning the gap. The CDR3 nucleotides read TGTGCCAGCAGTTTATCGGTGAGTCAGCCCCAGCATTTT. This codes for CASSLSVSQPQHF.

This chain uses TRBV7-6 with TRBJ2-3; TRBD2 agrees at 7 bases. The CDR3 totals 14 residues. The J segment lost 5 bases and the V segment lost 3 bases, leaving 5 bases of the junction unmatched. CDR1 is SGHVS, CDR2 FNYEAQ, per germline. CDR3 region: CASSLAGEGDTQYF. The CDR3 region has the DNA TGTGCCAGCAGCTTGGCGGGGGAGGGAGATACGCAGTATTTT.

The chain recombines TRBV3-1 (or the pseudogene TRBV3-2) with TRBJ2-1, with D perhaps matching TRBD1 (6 bases). CDR1 LGHDT and CDR2 YNNKEL come from the germline V gene (reference sequence). This CDR3 region has 21 residues. V was cut by 0 bases and J by 2 bases, with 26 bases left in between. For the CDR3, the DNA is TGTGCCAGCAGCCAAGACAGGTATGGGGGCAGAGAAAACGGGGCCTACAATGAGCAGTTCTTC. Encoded protein: CASSQDRYGGRENGAYNEQFF.

The chain uses TRBV5-1 and TRBJ1-5, with 10 bases fitting TRBD1. The CDR3 contains 15 residues. V lost 3 bases to trimming and J lost 4 bases; unmatched junction nucleotides: 4. Germline-derived CDR1 and CDR2 are SGHRS and YFSETQ. The CDR3: CASSSGQGGNQPQHF. CDR3 bases: TGCGCCAGCAGCTCAGGACAGGGGGGGAATCAGCCCCAGCATTTT.

This CDR3 reads CSVRTSGSAGELFF. CDR3 sequence (DNA): TGCAGCGTTCGGACTAGCGGGAGTGCCGGGGAGCTGTTTTTT. The chain is built from TRBV29-1 and TRBJ2-2; 13 bases fit TRBD2. CDR3 length: 14 amino acids. From germline, CDR1 is SQVTM and CDR2 ANQGSEA. Germline trimming cut 5 bases from V and 6 bases from J; bases unmatched to any gene: 3.

The chain joins TRBV7-2 to TRBJ2-7; D gene unclear. This CDR3 is built from 13 residues. V was trimmed by 1 base and J by 6 bases, leaving 10 bases between them. Per the germline V gene, CDR1 is SGHTA and CDR2 is FQGNSA. CDR3 amino acids: CASSLEHNSEQYF. In DNA form, the CDR3 reads TGTGCCAGCAGCTTAGAGCATAACAGCGAGCAGTACTTC.